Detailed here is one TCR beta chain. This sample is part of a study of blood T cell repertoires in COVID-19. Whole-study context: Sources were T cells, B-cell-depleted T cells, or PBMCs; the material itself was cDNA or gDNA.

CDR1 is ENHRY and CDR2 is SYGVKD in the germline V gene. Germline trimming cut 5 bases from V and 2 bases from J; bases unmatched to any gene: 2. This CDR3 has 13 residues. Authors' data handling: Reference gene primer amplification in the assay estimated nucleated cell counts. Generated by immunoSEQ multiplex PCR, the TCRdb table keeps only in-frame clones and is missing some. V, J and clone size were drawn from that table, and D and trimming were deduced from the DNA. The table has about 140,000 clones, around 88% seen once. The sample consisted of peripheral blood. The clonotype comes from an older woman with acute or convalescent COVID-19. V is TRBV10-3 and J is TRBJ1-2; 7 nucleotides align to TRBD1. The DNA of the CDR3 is TGTGCCATCAGTCAGACAGGGAACTATGGCTACACCTTC. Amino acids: CAISQTGNYGYTF.